This T cell receptor (beta chain) was profiled in a study of T cell repertoires in cytomegalovirus infection. Looking at the study overall: Indications of both CMV infection and matching HLA type were provided by public TCR beta signatures. Whole-study results and caveats: Frequencies of public TCR beta families were cumulated, and this identified carriers of CMV plus the relevant HLA. Across the ex vivo response, the dominant clonotypes were HLA-C-restricted CMV-specific TCR beta clonotypes.

MiXCR, run by TCRdb on the reads, gives a single entry per CDR3 protein. The sample records about 250,000 distinct CDR3 sequences, around 12% being singletons. This CDR3 has 15 residues. From germline, CDR1 is ENHRY and CDR2 SYGVKD. V lost 6 bases and J lost 1; bases outside the gene matches: 8. Regarding this clonotype: Antigen unknown.

The chain couples TRBV10-3 to TRBJ1-1; 7 bases align to TRBD1. Sample: PBMCs. This TCR was sampled from a human donor in good health (CMV status not recorded). Some clones in this sample may be carry-over from other donors' samples. CDR3 in DNA: TGTGCCATCAGCCGACAGGGCGAGGGGAACACTGAAGCTTTCTTT. Its protein is CAISRQGEGNTEAFF.